The clone carrying this TCR beta chain was seen only a few times. The target antigen is unknown. This sample was taken from a study of cytomegalovirus exposure and HLA in healthy donors. Whole-study results and caveats: A later analysis revealed that TCR association rates differed between HLA loci, peaking at DRB1 and bottoming out at HLA-C. The study listed about 150 cytomegalovirus-associated TCR beta chains. What a later analysis reportedly showed was that an Asian-associated ancestry cluster had fewer N-insertions than the approximately 700-donor mean.

Both 60 Vbeta primers and 13 Jbeta primers went into the PCR. Clones were sequenced by immunoSEQ multiplex PCR, and TCRdb holds only the in-frame ones, with some missing. The sample lists roughly 100,000 clones; around 66% were seen once. This clonotype was sampled from a woman aged 50 to 65 in good health and CMV-seronegative. Material: PBMCs.

CDR3 loop: CASSLDGLPAYEQYF. The CDR3, as DNA: TGTGCCAGCAGCTTAGATGGACTACCTGCCTACGAGCAGTACTTC. The genes are TRBV7-2 and TRBJ2-7; TRBD2 might be the D (6 bases). Germline assignment: CDR1 SGHTA and CDR2 FQGNSA. With 1 base removed from V and 2 bases from J, the gap between germline ends came to 12 bases. This CDR3 has 15 residues.